This T cell receptor beta chain was profiled in a study of cytomegalovirus exposure and HLA in healthy donors. Across the whole study: The roughly 130 validation repertoires used the same platform as the approximately 700 first-cohort repertoires (as reported by a later analysis). Broader study findings: High specificity and sensitivity for cytomegalovirus status were reported for the classifier. The authors listed 164 TCR beta chains as cytomegalovirus-associated.

Worth noting for this clone: Its antigen is as yet unknown.

The CDR3 is made up of 12 amino acids. Trimming stripped 3 bases from V and 4 bases from J, with 4 bases between. Germline V lookup: CDR1 SNHLY, CDR2 FYNNEI. Produced via immunoSEQ multiplex PCR; TCRdb's table is partial and in-frame only. The sample lists a few hundred thousand clones; about nine tenths were seen once. Sequencing was carried out using PBMCs. This TCR was recovered from a woman between 18 and 29 years old in good health and CMV-seronegative. The chain is built from TRBV2 and TRBJ1-3, with D unresolved. In nucleotides, the CDR3 is TGTGCCAGCAGTGAGCAGGGAAACACCATATATTTT. Its translation is CASSEQGNTIYF.